This T cell receptor beta chain was documented in a study of CD8+CD57+ T cells in acquired aplastic anemia. Study-level background: Sorted CD4+ and CD8+ cells gave a mean 3.2 ug DNA, range 0.2 to 27.4 ug.

Genomic DNA served as template for TCR beta VDJ and CDR3 profiling. MiXCR, run by TCRdb on the reads, gives a single entry per CDR3 protein. The sample lists 300,000 or so distinct CDR3 sequences, 56% occurring once. Before being chosen for sequencing, patients had shown CD8+CD57+ cell expansion by flow cytometry. Receipt of therapy had not occurred in any patient by the time of blood sampling. V gave up 6 bases and J gave up 2 bases, with 17 bases separating them. Germline V CDR1 and CDR2: SGHAT, FQNNGV. This CDR3 has 16 amino acids. This chain connects TRBV11-2 to TRBJ1-3; D is possibly TRBD1 (5 bases). Sequenced: sorted CD4+, CD8+, or CD8+CD57+ T cells (not recorded which) from PBMCs. The receptor was derived from a human donor with aplastic anemia. The CDR3 protein is CASSQGRRAPGNTIYF. Here the CDR3 DNA reads TGTGCCAGCAGTCAAGGTCGCAGGGCCCCTGGAAACACCATATATTTT.